One and the same sample provided the 5 T cell receptor beta chains below, sequenced in a study of T cell responses to AZD1222 COVID-19 vaccine (dated by TCRdb to the early 2020s). This specimen's time point label, per the study, means: baseline before first vaccination. Library method: the immunoSEQ multiplex PCR assay. The table comes from immuneACCESS by way of TCRdb, which keeps in-frame sequences with V and J called. Part of the clones is missing from these tables; in studies checked, under half for an unresolved V gene and the rest for unknown reasons. A total of 130,000 to 150,000 clones appear in this sample, about 92% of them only once. Of the sample, approximately 2% is held by the ten largest clones. This material consisted of peripheral blood, taken on day 0 of AZD1222 vaccination. The receptor set was obtained from an adult in good health.

This clone was detected only once. V is TRBV6-1 and J is TRBJ1-3; 10 bases map to TRBD1. V gave up 3 bases and J gave up 4 bases; unmatched junction bases: 9. CDR1 is MNHNS, CDR2 SASEGT, per germline. The CDR3 sequence is 17 residues long. The DNA of the CDR3 is TGTGCCAGCAGTGATCTACAGACAGGGGGCTTCGGAAACACCATATATTTT. Translation: CASSDLQTGGFGNTIYF.

The chain is built from TRBV5-1 and TRBJ2-5, with D perhaps assigned TRBD1 or TRBD2 (6 bases each). Trimming took off 1 base at V and 3 bases at J, with 10 bases between the two ends. Germline V gene sequence: CDR1 SGHRS, CDR2 YFSETQ. The CDR3 loop spans 14 amino acids. CDR3 protein: CASSLLGGEETQYF. As DNA, the CDR3 is TGCGCCAGCAGCTTGTTGGGGGGCGAAGAGACCCAGTACTTC.

This clone has just one count. The chain is built from TRBV6-1 and TRBJ2-1, with D possibly TRBD2 on 6 matching bases. The CDR3 spans 15 residues. Deletions cut 3 bases from V and 6 bases from J, with 15 bases between. Germline V gene sequence: CDR1 MNHNS, CDR2 SASEGT. The DNA for the CDR3 is TGTGCCAGCAGTGACCCGGGACTCCCGCCCAATGAGCAGTTCTTC. Its translation is CASSDPGLPPNEQFF.

This clone was seen just once. The chain carries TRBV10-2 and TRBJ1-2; TRBD1 agrees at 7 bases. After removal of 3 bases from V and 8 bases from J, the junction contained 15 bases not matched to a gene. In germline, CDR1 is WSHSY, CDR2 SAAADI. This CDR3 is 16 amino acids long. In DNA, the CDR3 is TGCGCCAGCAGTGAAAAACCCAGGGGGACGCTTCGGGGCTACACCTTC. It encodes CASSEKPRGTLRGYTF.

J is TRBJ1-4 and V is TRBV19; weak D call: TRBD1 (5 bases). Germline V CDR1 and CDR2: LNHDA, SQIVND (reference sequence). CDR3 length equals 15 residues. V dropped 10 bases and J dropped 7 bases, with 22 bases sitting between them. The chain's CDR3 is CATEGLEKGREKLFF. CDR3 bases: TGTGCCACCGAAGGGCTCGAAAAGGGACGTGAAAAACTGTTTTTT. The full variable domain, in which reference TRBV19 and TRBJ1-4 provide the parts outside the CDR3, is DGGITQSPKYLFRKEGQNVTLSCEQNLNHDAMYWYRQDPGQGLRLIYYSQIVNDFQKGDIAEGYSVSREKKESFPLTVTSAQKNPTAFYLCATEGLEKGREKLFFGSGTQLSVL.